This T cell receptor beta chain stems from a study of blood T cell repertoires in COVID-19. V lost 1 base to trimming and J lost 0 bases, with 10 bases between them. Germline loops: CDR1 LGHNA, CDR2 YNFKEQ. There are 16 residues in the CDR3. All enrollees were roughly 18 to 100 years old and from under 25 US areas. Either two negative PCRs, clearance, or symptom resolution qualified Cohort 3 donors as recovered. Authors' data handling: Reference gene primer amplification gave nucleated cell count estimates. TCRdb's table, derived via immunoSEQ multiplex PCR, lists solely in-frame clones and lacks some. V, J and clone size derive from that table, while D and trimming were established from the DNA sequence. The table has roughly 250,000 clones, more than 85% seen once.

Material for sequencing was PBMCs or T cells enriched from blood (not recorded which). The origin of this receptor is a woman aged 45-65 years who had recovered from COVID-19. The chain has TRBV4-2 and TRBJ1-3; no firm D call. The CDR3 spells CASSQVAVSSGNTIYF. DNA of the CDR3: TGTGCCAGCAGCCAAGTCGCGGTAAGCTCTGGAAACACCATATATTTT.